This TCR beta chain was sequenced during a study of blood T cells in healthy people across ages. A second PCR of roughly 6 to 12 cycles used a sample-barcoded 5' primer and a J-beta primer mix. Via MiXCR, TCRdb re-called the 5' RACE reads, giving one row per CDR3 protein. The sample holds about 1,500,000 distinct CDR3 sequences, 40% to 50% seen once. This CDR3 contains 13 residues. The V end was cut by 1 base, the J end by 5 bases, with 11 bases between. CDR1 is DFQATT and CDR2 is SNEGSKA in the germline V gene (reference sequence). This receptor was taken from a woman under 30 in good health. This sequence joins TRBV20-1 and TRBJ2-5, with TRBD1 as a possible D gene (6 bases). Sequencing input: blood. The chain's CDR3 is CSARAGRGETQYF. Here the CDR3 DNA reads TGCAGTGCTAGAGCGGGCAGGGGTGAGACCCAGTACTTC.